The rows below give T cell receptor beta chains drawn from one sample of a study of siplizumab effects on memory and regulatory T cells. TCRdb keeps only in-frame clones here, not all; method: immunoSEQ multiplex PCR. The table records 80,000 to 130,000 clones, approximately 94% of them present only once. The specimen sequenced was Tregs sorted from blood. These receptors all stem from a human donor in good health. CDR3s include the opening cysteine and the closing phenylalanine or tryptophan. The D gene is left open where the match is weak. A row's size may be missing; if present it is once, few, many or a size class.

D gene,J gene,V gene,clone size,CDR3 DNA,CDR3 protein
TRBD1,TRBJ2-2,TRBV28,-,TGTGCCAGCAGTTTACAAGGGGGCGGTGGCGCCGGGGAGCTGTTTTTT,CASSLQGGGGAGELFF
TRBD2,TRBJ2-7,TRBV7-2,-,TGTGCCAGCAGCTCCCCAGGCGGGAGGGCCGTAAGATTC,CASSSPGGRAVRF
-,TRBJ1-6,TRBV6-5,-,TGTGCCAGCAGACAGGGATTTAATTCACCCCTCCACTTT,CASRQGFNSPLHF
-,TRBJ2-7,TRBV28,-,TGTGCCAGCAGTTTGGGTCCCGACTACGGCCTGGACGAGCAGTACTTC,CASSLGPDYGLDEQYF
TRBD2,TRBJ2-2,TRBV7-2,-,TGTGCCAGCAGCTTAGCACTAGCGGAGTACACCGGGGAGCTGTTTTTT,CASSLALAEYTGELFF
-,TRBJ1-2,TRBV5-5,once,TGTGCCAGCAGCTTGGTAGGGATCCATGGCTACACCTTC,CASSLVGIHGYTF
-,TRBJ2-7,TRBV7-9,-,TGTGCCAGCAGCATAAACGACAGATACTACGAGCAGTACTTC,CASSINDRYYEQYF
-,TRBJ2-7,TRBV19,-,TGTGCCACCACGCCAACACTAGCATTGCCCTACGAGCAGTACTTC,CATTPTLALPYEQYF
-,TRBJ2-5,TRBV5-1,once,TGCGCCAGCAGCTTGGAAAACCTCGACGGGACCCAGTACTTC,CASSLENLDGTQYF
-,TRBJ2-2,TRBV5-1,-,TGCGCCAGCAGCGTAATCACAGGCTTCACCGGGGAGCTGTTTTTT,CASSVITGFTGELFF
TRBD1,TRBJ2-4,TRBV10-3,-,TGTGCCATCAGTAACAGGGGGCGAGAAAACATTCAGTACTTC,CAISNRGRENIQYF
-,TRBJ2-4,TRBV11-1,once,TGTGCCAGCAGCTTATTTAACAGTGGATACTTC,CASSLFNSGYF